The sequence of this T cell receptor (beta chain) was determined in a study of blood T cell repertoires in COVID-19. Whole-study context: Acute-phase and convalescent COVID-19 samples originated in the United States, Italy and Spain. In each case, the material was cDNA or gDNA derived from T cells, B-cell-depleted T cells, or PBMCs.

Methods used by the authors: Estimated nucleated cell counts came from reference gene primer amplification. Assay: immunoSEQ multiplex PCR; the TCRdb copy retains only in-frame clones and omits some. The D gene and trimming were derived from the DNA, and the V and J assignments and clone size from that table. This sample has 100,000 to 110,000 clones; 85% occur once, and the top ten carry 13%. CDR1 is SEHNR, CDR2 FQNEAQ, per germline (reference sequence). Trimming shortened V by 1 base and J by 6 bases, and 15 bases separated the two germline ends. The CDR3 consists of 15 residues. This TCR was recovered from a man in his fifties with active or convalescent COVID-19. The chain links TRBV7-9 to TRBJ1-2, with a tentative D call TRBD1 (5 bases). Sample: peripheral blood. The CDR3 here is CASSLGDSPHNGYTF. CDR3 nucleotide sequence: TGTGCCAGCAGCTTAGGCGACAGCCCCCACAATGGCTACACCTTC.